These T cell receptor beta chains were read from a single sample in a study of T cell responses to AZD1222 COVID-19 vaccine. Clones were read by immunoSEQ multiplex PCR, and TCRdb kept only the in-frame ones, dropping some. Counted here are about 86,000 clones, about 78% occurring once; the ten biggest clones make up roughly 20%. Sequences were derived from peripheral blood, sampled on day 0 of AZD1222 vaccination. The receptors were sampled from an adult in good health. Each CDR3 is given with its conserved first and last residue. D genes are given only for firm matches. Clone size is given for some rows only: seen once, a few or many times, or a class if the clone is expanded.

j_call: TRBJ2-7; d_call: -; v_call: TRBV5-4; clone_size: -; cdr3_nt: TGTGCCAGCAGCTTGAGGGCGGGGGCGGAAGAGCAGTACTTC; cdr3_aa: CASSLRAGAEEQYF
j_call: TRBJ2-2; d_call: -; v_call: TRBV7-6; clone_size: -; cdr3_nt: TGTGCCAGCAGCTTAACCCAGAACACCGGGGAGCTGTTTTTT; cdr3_aa: CASSLTQNTGELFF
j_call: TRBJ1-2; d_call: -; v_call: TRBV6-2/TRBV6-3; clone_size: few; cdr3_nt: TGTGCCAGCAGTCAGGAAAGGAATGGCTACACCTTC; cdr3_aa: CASSQERNGYTF
j_call: TRBJ2-1; d_call: -; v_call: TRBV6-6; clone_size: -; cdr3_nt: TGTGCCAGCACCCCTGACCGCCACAATGAGCAGTTCTTC; cdr3_aa: CASTPDRHNEQFF
j_call: TRBJ1-1; d_call: -; v_call: TRBV7-9; clone_size: -; cdr3_nt: TGTGCCAGCAGCCCTCAGGGCAGGACTGAAGCTTTCTTT; cdr3_aa: CASSPQGRTEAFF
j_call: TRBJ2-2; d_call: -; v_call: TRBV14; clone_size: -; cdr3_nt: TGTGCCAGCAGCCTACGGACAGATCCGAACACCGGGGAGCTGTTTTTT; cdr3_aa: CASSLRTDPNTGELFF
j_call: TRBJ2-7; d_call: TRBD2; v_call: TRBV7-2; clone_size: -; cdr3_nt: TGTGCCAGCAGCTTAGAACTAGCGGACGCGTTGTACGAGCAGTACTTC; cdr3_aa: CASSLELADALYEQYF
j_call: TRBJ2-7; d_call: -; v_call: TRBV27; clone_size: -; cdr3_nt: TGTGCCAGCAGTTTTGTCCTGGGTTCCTACGAGCAGTACTTC; cdr3_aa: CASSFVLGSYEQYF
j_call: TRBJ2-7; d_call: TRBD1; v_call: TRBV3-1/TRBV3-2; clone_size: -; cdr3_nt: TGTGCCAGCAGTCCCTGGACAGGGGGCGCCGAGCAGTACTTC; cdr3_aa: CASSPWTGGAEQYF
j_call: TRBJ2-2; d_call: -; v_call: TRBV24-1; clone_size: once; cdr3_nt: TGTGCCACCAGTGATTCCCAGGGGCCCGGGAACACCGGGGAGCTGTTTTTT; cdr3_aa: CATSDSQGPGNTGELFF
j_call: TRBJ2-2; d_call: -; v_call: TRBV5-1; clone_size: -; cdr3_nt: TGCGCCAGCAGCTTGGCGACACCCAACACCGGGGAGCTGTTTTTT; cdr3_aa: CASSLATPNTGELFF
j_call: TRBJ2-1; d_call: TRBD2; v_call: TRBV15; clone_size: -; cdr3_nt: TGTGCCACCAGCACAAGAGCGGGATCGATTAACAATGAGCAGTTCTTC; cdr3_aa: CATSTRAGSINNEQFF
j_call: TRBJ1-1; d_call: -; v_call: TRBV4-1; clone_size: -; cdr3_nt: TGCGCCAGCAGCCAATCGCAGGGGTTTGGGAGGGCTTTCTTT; cdr3_aa: CASSQSQGFGRAFF
j_call: TRBJ1-5; d_call: -; v_call: TRBV15; clone_size: few; cdr3_nt: TGTGCCACCAGCAGAGATCAGGGTCAGCAGCATTTT; cdr3_aa: CATSRDQGQQHF
j_call: TRBJ2-1; d_call: -; v_call: TRBV2; clone_size: few; cdr3_nt: TGTGCCAGCGGCCCCGACAATGAGCAGTTCTTC; cdr3_aa: CASGPDNEQFF
j_call: TRBJ2-7; d_call: -; v_call: TRBV28; clone_size: few; cdr3_nt: TGTGCCAGCAGTTTATCGACGACAGGAATGCCGTACTTC; cdr3_aa: CASSLSTTGMPYF
j_call: TRBJ1-6; d_call: TRBD1; v_call: TRBV5-5; clone_size: -; cdr3_nt: TGTGCCAGCAGCTCCAGGGGGCTGCCACCCCTCCACTTT; cdr3_aa: CASSSRGLPPLHF
j_call: TRBJ1-2; d_call: TRBD1; v_call: TRBV28; clone_size: -; cdr3_nt: TGTGCCAGCAAGGCGGGGACAGGGGGCGCCTATGGCTACACCTTC; cdr3_aa: CASKAGTGGAYGYTF
j_call: TRBJ2-3; d_call: TRBD2; v_call: TRBV2; clone_size: -; cdr3_nt: TGTGCCAGCAAGCGGGATGTCACAGATACGCAGTATTTT; cdr3_aa: CASKRDVTDTQYF
j_call: TRBJ2-1; d_call: -; v_call: TRBV30; clone_size: -; cdr3_nt: TGTGCCTGGAGCGGGCCACGGGATGAGCAGTTCTTC; cdr3_aa: CAWSGPRDEQFF
j_call: TRBJ2-1; d_call: TRBD2; v_call: TRBV4-2; clone_size: -; cdr3_nt: TGTGCCAGCAGCCGGGAGCGGGACGACGCCTACAATGAGCAGTTCTTC; cdr3_aa: CASSRERDDAYNEQFF
j_call: TRBJ2-2; d_call: TRBD2; v_call: TRBV9; clone_size: -; cdr3_nt: TGTGCCAGCAGCGTTAGCGGGAGGAACACCGGGGAGCTGTTTTTT; cdr3_aa: CASSVSGRNTGELFF
j_call: TRBJ2-7; d_call: -; v_call: TRBV10-3; clone_size: -; cdr3_nt: TGTGCCATCAGCGGGGCCTCTTCCTACGAGCAGTACTTC; cdr3_aa: CAISGASSYEQYF
j_call: TRBJ1-2; d_call: -; v_call: TRBV27; clone_size: few; cdr3_nt: TGTGCCAGCACCCCCGACGGGCAGGCCCCGATCTATGGCTACACCTTC; cdr3_aa: CASTPDGQAPIYGYTF
j_call: TRBJ1-1; d_call: TRBD1; v_call: TRBV12-5; clone_size: -; cdr3_nt: TGTGCTAGTGGTTTGAGTACAGGGGGTTACACTGAAGCTTTCTTT; cdr3_aa: CASGLSTGGYTEAFF
j_call: TRBJ2-7; d_call: TRBD2; v_call: TRBV5-1; clone_size: few; cdr3_nt: TGCGCCAGCAGCTTGGGGCAGACTAGCGAGACCTCCTACGAGCAGTACTTC; cdr3_aa: CASSLGQTSETSYEQYF
j_call: TRBJ1-4; d_call: TRBD1; v_call: TRBV4-3; clone_size: -; cdr3_nt: TGCGCCAGCAGCCAAGATCGACAGGGCCTCTGGTCAACTAATGAAAAACTGTTTTTT; cdr3_aa: CASSQDRQGLWSTNEKLFF
j_call: TRBJ1-2; d_call: -; v_call: TRBV10-2; clone_size: few; cdr3_nt: TGCGCCAGCAGTGAGACGCAGGCAGCCTCGGGCTACACCTTC; cdr3_aa: CASSETQAASGYTF
j_call: TRBJ2-7; d_call: TRBD1; v_call: TRBV6-5; clone_size: -; cdr3_nt: TGTGCCAGCAGTAGGGGACAGGGACGTACCTACGAGCAGTACTTC; cdr3_aa: CASSRGQGRTYEQYF
j_call: TRBJ1-2; d_call: -; v_call: TRBV6-2/TRBV6-3; clone_size: -; cdr3_nt: TGTGCCAGCAGTAACACCCGCGTGACTAACTATGGCTACACCTTC; cdr3_aa: CASSNTRVTNYGYTF
j_call: TRBJ1-1; d_call: TRBD1; v_call: TRBV4-3; clone_size: -; cdr3_nt: TGCGCCAGCAGCCAAGGTACAGGGGAGAGCGCTTTCTTT; cdr3_aa: CASSQGTGESAFF
j_call: TRBJ1-4; d_call: TRBD1; v_call: TRBV11-2; clone_size: -; cdr3_nt: TGTGCCAGCAGCTACAGGGGTATGGATGAAAAACTGTTTTTT; cdr3_aa: CASSYRGMDEKLFF
j_call: TRBJ2-7; d_call: -; v_call: TRBV6-2/TRBV6-3; clone_size: -; cdr3_nt: TGTGCCAGCAGTCGCCGCCAGGCTCTTCAGTACTTC; cdr3_aa: CASSRRQALQYF
j_call: TRBJ1-3; d_call: TRBD1; v_call: TRBV12-3/TRBV12-4; clone_size: -; cdr3_nt: TGTGCCAGCAGTGACAGGGCTGGAAACACCATATATTTT; cdr3_aa: CASSDRAGNTIYF
j_call: TRBJ2-7; d_call: -; v_call: TRBV5-5; clone_size: -; cdr3_nt: TGTGCCAGCAGCTTACGGAGGGGCCCCTACGAGCAGTACTTC; cdr3_aa: CASSLRRGPYEQYF
j_call: TRBJ2-5; d_call: -; v_call: TRBV18; clone_size: -; cdr3_nt: TGTGCCAGCTCACCGGACGGCCTCGAGACCCAGTACTTC; cdr3_aa: CASSPDGLETQYF
j_call: TRBJ2-5; d_call: TRBD2; v_call: TRBV25-1; clone_size: few; cdr3_nt: TGTGCCAGCACCCCGACGTCGGGGCTAGCGGGAGCAGAGACCCAGTACTTC; cdr3_aa: CASTPTSGLAGAETQYF
j_call: TRBJ2-1; d_call: -; v_call: TRBV18; clone_size: few; cdr3_nt: TGTGCCAGCTCACCACAGACTAGGAATGAGCAGTTCTTC; cdr3_aa: CASSPQTRNEQFF
j_call: TRBJ2-7; d_call: TRBD2; v_call: TRBV28; clone_size: -; cdr3_nt: TGTGCCAGCAGTTTGTCTAGCGGCCAATACGAGCAGTACTTC; cdr3_aa: CASSLSSGQYEQYF
j_call: TRBJ1-2; d_call: TRBD1; v_call: TRBV29-1; clone_size: -; cdr3_nt: TGCAGCGTTGACGGACAGGGGAGAGGCTACACCTTC; cdr3_aa: CSVDGQGRGYTF
j_call: TRBJ1-2; d_call: -; v_call: TRBV30; clone_size: -; cdr3_nt: TGTGCCTGGTCTACTCTACGTGGCTACACCTTC; cdr3_aa: CAWSTLRGYTF
j_call: TRBJ2-3; d_call: TRBD2; v_call: TRBV5-1; clone_size: -; cdr3_nt: TGCGCCAGCAGCGGCGGGACTAGCGGAGATACGCAGTATTTT; cdr3_aa: CASSGGTSGDTQYF